One and the same sample provided the 7 T cell receptor beta chains below, sequenced in a study of OX40 agonist ivuxolimab in advanced cancers. TCRdb keeps only in-frame clones here, not all; method: immunoSEQ multiplex PCR. The sample records fewer than 100,000 clones, about 91% being singletons. The sequenced sample was CD4+ or CD8+ T cells sorted from blood, obtained in a trial of the OX40 agonist ivuxolimab. The receptors were gathered from an adult with an advanced solid tumor such as melanoma, head and neck, liver or kidney cancer.

The genes are TRBV10-3 and TRBJ2-1; D is ambiguous. V was pared by 2 bases and J by 8 bases, with 4 bases between. The CDR3 runs to 11 residues. The V gene's germline CDR1 is ENHRY and CDR2 SYGVKD. CDR3 in amino acids: CAISEGDEQFF. The CDR3 bases are TGTGCCATCAGTGAGGGCGATGAGCAGTTCTTC.

The gene calls are TRBV19 and TRBJ2-6; D unresolved. CDR1 and CDR2 from the germline V gene are LNHDA and SQIVND (reference sequence). CDR3 length: 16 residues. The V end was cut by 3 bases, the J end by 0 bases, with 9 bases between. The CDR3 sequence: CASSMGLGSGANVLTF. The CDR3 DNA reads as TGTGCCAGTAGTATGGGATTAGGCTCTGGGGCCAACGTCCTGACTTTC.

This sequence joins TRBV14 and TRBJ1-5; 8 nucleotides match TRBD1. Trimming at V came to 2 bases and at J to 4 bases, leaving 13 bases not matched to a gene. Germline V gives CDR1 SGHDN, CDR2 FVKESK. The CDR3 contains 18 residues. The CDR3 region has the DNA TGTGCCAGCAGCCAAACAAGGGACAGGCCCAAAGGTAATCAGCCCCAGCATTTT. Residues: CASSQTRDRPKGNQPQHF.

The J gene is TRBJ2-7, the V gene TRBV27; the D gene is possibly TRBD1 (6 bases). The CDR3 loop spans 15 amino acids. Per germline, CDR1 MNHEY and CDR2 SMNVEV (reference sequence). V lost 1 base to trimming and J lost 0 bases, with 10 bases between them. CDR3 sequence (DNA): TGTGCCAGCAGTTTATACAGGGTGAGCTCCTACGAGCAGTACTTC. Translating it yields CASSLYRVSSYEQYF.

This clone was counted once. The chain employs TRBV5-1 and TRBJ1-1, with unresolved D. This CDR3 spans 13 amino acids. V lost 2 bases, J lost 3 bases, and 8 bases lay in between. Germline loops: CDR1 SGHRS, CDR2 YFSETQ. This CDR3 reads CASSFGGDTEAFF. As DNA, the CDR3 is TGCGCCAGCAGCTTCGGCGGGGACACTGAAGCTTTCTTT.

V gene TRBV5-1 combines with J gene TRBJ1-2, with TRBD1 matching over 9 bases. The V gene end was trimmed by 5 bases and the J gene end by 3 bases; junction bases not matched to a gene: 5. CDR3 size: 14 residues. Germline CDR1 and CDR2: SGHRS and YFSETQ. The CDR3 is CASRPTGGDYGYTF. The CDR3 nucleotides read TGCGCCAGCAGGCCAACAGGGGGCGACTATGGCTACACCTTC.

The chain uses TRBV4-3 and TRBJ2-3, with D hard to call. The CDR3 is made up of 16 amino acids. The V end was cut by 0 bases, the J end by 6 bases, with 16 bases between. Germline V gives CDR1 LGHNA, CDR2 YSLEER. The CDR3 here is CASSQDGAMSGDTQYF. Here the CDR3 DNA reads TGCGCCAGCAGCCAAGATGGCGCTATGTCAGGTGATACGCAGTATTTT.